This TCR beta chain was sequenced for a study of blood T cell repertoires in COVID-19. Study background: Spain, Italy and the United States supplied samples that represented acute and convalescent COVID-19.

Germline CDR1 SGHNT, CDR2 YENEEA. J gave up 5 bases and V 7 bases, and 12 bases lay outside the gene matches. The CDR3 extends over 15 amino acids. As handled by the study authors: Reference gene primer amplification gave nucleated cell count estimates. Assay: immunoSEQ multiplex PCR; the TCRdb copy retains only in-frame clones and omits some. For V, J and clone size, that table is used; D and trimming come from the DNA. The sample has some 74,000 clones, approximately 80% seen once. The gene calls are TRBV11-3 and TRBJ2-3; 7 nucleotides agree with TRBD2. The sequence derives from a human donor in a cohort sampled during active COVID-19. Material for sequencing was peripheral blood. CDR3 loop: CASTPWASGQDTQYF. CDR3 sequence (DNA): TGTGCCAGCACCCCCTGGGCTAGCGGCCAAGATACGCAGTATTTT.